The TCR beta chain under discussion was sequenced for a study of OX40 agonist ivuxolimab in advanced cancers. Overall study context: The patients received agonistic anti-OX40 (CD134) antibody ivuxolimab.

Patients with autoimmune history or systemic immunosuppression were excluded. TCRdb's table, derived via immunoSEQ multiplex PCR, lists solely in-frame clones and lacks some. The data contain tens of thousands of clones, 80% to 90% of them singletons. Between the trimmed V and J ends, which lost 8 bases and 4 bases, there was a span of 9 bases. Germline lookup yields CDR1 LNHDA and CDR2 SQIVND (reference sequence). The CDR3 totals 12 residues. Sequenced here: CD4+ or CD8+ T cells sorted from blood, sampled in a trial of the OX40 agonist ivuxolimab. The gene calls are TRBV19 and TRBJ1-5, with TRBD1 as a possible D gene (6 bases). The sequence derives from an adult with an advanced solid tumor such as melanoma, head and neck, liver or kidney cancer. CDR3 region: CASSDRNQPQHF. The CDR3 region has the DNA TGTGCCAGTTCTGACAGGAATCAGCCCCAGCATTTT.